Included here is one T cell receptor beta chain sequence, with context. Its antigen remains unknown. From germline, CDR1 is MNHEY and CDR2 SVGAGI. CDR3 size: 14 residues. V dropped 5 bases and J dropped 1 base, with 11 bases sitting between them. This record comes from a study of cytomegalovirus exposure and HLA in healthy donors. 13 Jbeta primers and 60 Vbeta primers were used for the PCR. The data were produced by immunoSEQ multiplex PCR, yet TCRdb's version contains in-frame clones alone and is incomplete. The sample gives 150,000 to 200,000 clones, roughly 80% of which show up once; 3.5% to 4% is in the top ten. Study-wide points: Trimming of TCR beta V- and J-genes showed a link, identified in a later analysis, to a missense DCLRE1C variant. In a later analysis, HLA-associated beta chains showed higher expansion and lower generation probabilities than comparable chains. Most TCRs appeared rarely, but some public TCRs recurred in many donors. Information on immune exposure was restricted to one variable (CMV serostatus).

The TCR was taken from a man aged 50-59 years in good health and CMV-seronegative. The chain uses TRBV6-5 and TRBJ1-1; weak D call: TRBD1 (6 bases). Sample: PBMCs. The CDR3 loop is CASSLDRGNTEAFF. The CDR3 DNA follows: TGTGCCAGCAGTCTGGACAGAGGGAACACTGAAGCTTTCTTT.